The next 7 T cell receptor beta chains were all read from a single sample in a study of blood T cell repertoires in COVID-19. Generated by immunoSEQ multiplex PCR, the TCRdb table keeps only in-frame clones and is missing some. This table has approximately 16,000 clones, about 80% appearing once. The specimen was peripheral blood. Receptor source: a human donor in a cohort sampled during active COVID-19.

The chain's CDR3 is CASSLAGAREEKLFF. The CDR3 DNA reads TGTGCCAGCAGCTTAGCGGGGGCTCGAGAAGAAAAACTGTTTTTT. The chain employs TRBV7-9 and TRBJ1-4; TRBD1 might be the D (6 bases). Germline CDR1 and CDR2: SEHNR and FQNEAQ (reference sequence). V was trimmed by 0 bases and J by 8 bases, leaving 13 bases between them. The CDR3 sequence is 15 residues long. The full variable domain, in which reference TRBV7-9 and TRBJ1-4 provide the parts outside the CDR3, is DTGVSQNPRHKITKRGQNVTFRCDPISEHNRLYWYRQTLGQGPEFLTYFQNEAQLEKSRLLSDRFSAERPKGSFSTLEIQRTEQGDSAMYLCASSLAGAREEKLFFGSGTQLSVL.

The rearrangement uses TRBV27 and TRBJ2-4; 7 bases line up with TRBD1. Germline trimming cut 4 bases from V and 2 bases from J; bases unmatched to any gene: 8. CDR1 is MNHEY, CDR2 SMNVEV, per germline (reference sequence). The CDR3 extends over 16 amino acids. The CDR3 coding sequence is TGTGCCAGCAGTTCGAGGGGGCAAGGGTCCAAAAACATTCAGTACTTC. Encoded protein: CASSSRGQGSKNIQYF.

The chain couples TRBV5-1 to TRBJ2-1; TRBD1 agrees at 11 bases. Germline loops: CDR1 SGHRS, CDR2 YFSETQ. V was pared by 4 bases and J by 8 bases, with 8 bases of the junction left unmatched. The CDR3 consists of 15 residues. The CDR3 DNA follows: TGCGCCAGCAGCCGGGACAGGGGGTCTTGGGATGAGCAGTTCTTC. It codes for CASSRDRGSWDEQFF.

The gene calls are TRBV6-1 and TRBJ1-3; D is undetermined. Germline assignment: CDR1 MNHNS and CDR2 SASEGT. V lost 2 bases to trimming and J lost 15 bases, with 17 bases between them. The CDR3 runs 13 residues. In DNA, the CDR3 is TGTGCCAGCAGTGAACCCCACAGCCCCACTGAATATTTT. Translated, it gives CASSEPHSPTEYF.

The count of this clone is one. The chain couples TRBV3-1 (or the pseudogene TRBV3-2) to TRBJ2-2; possible D gene TRBD2, 7 bases. The germline CDR1 and CDR2 sequences are LGHDT and YNNKEL (reference sequence). The CDR3 loop spans 16 amino acids. The ends were cut back, 3 bases at V and 3 bases at J, with 14 bases in the middle. For the CDR3, the DNA is TGTGCCAGCAGCCAGATGGGAGGGGGTTACACCGGGGAGCTGTTTTTT. Its translation is CASSQMGGGYTGELFF.

The rearrangement links TRBV19 to TRBJ2-5, with a weak D call TRBD2 (6 bases). The V gene's germline CDR1 is LNHDA and CDR2 SQIVND (reference sequence). This CDR3 is 14 amino acids long. V lost 6 bases and J lost 5, with 16 bases in between. This chain's CDR3 is CASRESLALETQYF. The CDR3 bases are TGTGCCAGTAGGGAGTCACTAGCTTTGGAGACCCAGTACTTC.

V is TRBV7-2 and J is TRBJ2-1; 9 positions match TRBD1. Germline V lookup: CDR1 SGHTA, CDR2 FQGNSA. CDR3 length: 15 residues. Trimming at V came to 4 bases and at J to 7 bases, leaving 8 bases not matched to a gene. For the CDR3, the DNA is TGTGCCAGCAGCTCGTTACAGGGGGCTTGGAATGAGCAGTTCTTC. Translation gives CASSSLQGAWNEQFF.